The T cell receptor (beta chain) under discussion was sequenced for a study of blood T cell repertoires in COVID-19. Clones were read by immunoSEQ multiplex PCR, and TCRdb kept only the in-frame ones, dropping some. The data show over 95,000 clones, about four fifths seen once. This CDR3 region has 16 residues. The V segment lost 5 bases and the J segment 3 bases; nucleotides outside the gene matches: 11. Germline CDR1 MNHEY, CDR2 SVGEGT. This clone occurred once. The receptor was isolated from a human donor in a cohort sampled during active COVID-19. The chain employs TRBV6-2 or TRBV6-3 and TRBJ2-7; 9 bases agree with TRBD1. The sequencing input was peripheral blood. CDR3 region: CASSREEPGQGYEQYF. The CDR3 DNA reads TGTGCCAGCAGTCGAGAAGAACCGGGACAGGGCTACGAGCAGTACTTC.